This note documents a single TCR beta chain sequence. This entry is derived from a study of OX40 agonist ivuxolimab in advanced cancers. Study information: Head and neck, renal cell, melanoma or hepatocellular carcinoma were the cancers that dose-escalation patients had.

Sequenced by immunoSEQ multiplex PCR; TCRdb stores in-frame clones only, minus some. The sample yields approximately 69,000 clones, around four fifths seen once. Germline CDR1 is MNHEY and CDR2 is SMNVEV (reference sequence). Trimming pared 4 bases from V and 1 base from J, leaving 8 bases between. This CDR3 has 13 amino acids. This receptor was identified in an adult with an advanced solid tumor such as melanoma, head and neck, liver or kidney cancer. The material sequenced was CD4+ or CD8+ T cells sorted from blood, taken in a trial of the OX40 agonist ivuxolimab. This chain connects TRBV27 to TRBJ2-7; D remains ambiguous. The CDR3 DNA sequence: TGTGCCAGCAGTTCCCTCGGGTCCTACGAGCAGTACGTC. Amino acids: CASSSLGSYEQYV.